This is a list of T cell receptor beta chains from one sample in a study of PD-1 blockade in classical Hodgkin lymphoma. Assay used: immunoSEQ multiplex PCR; TCRdb lists only in-frame clones, some missing. The table lists 25,000 to 35,000 clones, 90% to 95% of them singletons. The sequencing sample was made of peripheral blood mononuclear cells (PBMCs). The receptors were gathered from a human donor with classical Hodgkin lymphoma. Each CDR3 is given with its conserved first and last residue. The order of the fields is CDR3 length, V gene, D gene, clone size, J gene, CDR3 protein, CDR3 DNA. A D gene is named only where the DNA matches it firmly. Expanded clones get a size class; other rows say once, few or many, or leave the size out.

13	TRBV6-6	.	.	TRBJ1-5	CASSYYQGQPQHF	TGTGCCAGCAGTTATTACCAGGGTCAGCCCCAGCATTTT
16	TRBV28	TRBD1	.	TRBJ2-4	CASSLYDRGPSNIQYF	TGTGCCAGCAGTTTATATGACAGGGGGCCTTCGAACATTCAGTACTTC
13	TRBV28	.	.	TRBJ2-2	CASSLKFTGELFF	TGTGCCAGCAGTTTAAAGTTCACCGGGGAGCTGTTTTTT
15	TRBV7-3	.	.	TRBJ2-3	CASSSYGTRTDTQYF	TGTGCCAGCAGCTCCTATGGAACCCGCACAGATACGCAGTATTTT
16	TRBV9	TRBD1	.	TRBJ1-5	CASSKGTGYSNQPQHF	TGTGCCAGCAGCAAAGGGACAGGGTATAGCAATCAGCCCCAGCATTTT
10	TRBV29-1	.	.	TRBJ2-3	CSATGGTQYF	TGCAGCGCCACCGGTGGTACGCAGTATTTT
14	TRBV10-2	.	.	TRBJ2-7	CASSDRGRTYEQYF	TGCGCCAGCAGTGACCGGGGGAGGACCTACGAGCAGTACTTC
13	TRBV7-9	.	.	TRBJ2-7	CASSLVPAYEQYF	TGTGCCAGCAGTTTAGTCCCCGCCTACGAGCAGTACTTC
15	TRBV5-1	.	once	TRBJ2-3	CASSDYIGTANTQYF	TGCGCCAGCAGCGATTATATAGGGACGGCAAATACGCAGTATTTT
14	TRBV11-2	.	once	TRBJ2-6	CASSLNSGANVLTF	TGTGCCAGCAGCTTGAACTCTGGGGCCAACGTCCTGACTTTC